This T cell receptor (beta chain) was profiled in a study of beta chain features in type 1 diabetes. Study conclusions and caveats: Type 1 diabetes patients showed fewer insertions and more deletions at VDJ junctions. PCR might pick shorter templates more often, in the same way for patients and controls.

Of note for this clone: Its matching antigen is unknown.

Blood was drawn once from each donor into heparinised tubes. The draws averaged about 110 mL. CDR1 and CDR2 from the germline V gene are LNHNV and YYDKDF (reference sequence). The CDR3 extends over 14 amino acids. The germline V and J ends were trimmed by 3 bases and 7 bases, with 13 bases remaining between them. Expressed TCRB transcripts got sequenced, as all isolated RNA was reverse transcribed. Read counts averaged about 3.57 million for samples of naive, central memory and regulatory T cells. TCRdb's table, derived via immunoSEQ multiplex PCR, lists solely in-frame clones and lacks some. The table shows a few hundred thousand clones, with 9.6% occurring only once.

What was sequenced was naive CD4+ T cells from blood. The chain combines TRBV15 with TRBJ2-1; D call uncertain. The clonotype originates from a woman aged 18-29 years in good health. CDR3 in amino acids: CATSSYRVENEQFF. The CDR3 DNA is TGTGCCACCAGCAGTTACAGAGTTGAGAATGAGCAGTTCTTC.